Shown below are 24 T cell receptor beta chains from a single sample sequenced in a study of blood T cell repertoires in COVID-19. TCRdb's table, derived via immunoSEQ multiplex PCR, lists solely in-frame clones and lacks some. The repertoire has under 70,000 clones, around 70% of them found once; the top ten carry over 11%. What was sequenced was peripheral blood. The receptors come from a woman in her 70s with acute or convalescent COVID-19.

V usage is TRBV5-1 and J usage is TRBJ1-2, with D possibly being TRBD1 (5 bases). V was pared by 2 bases and J by 13 bases, with 15 bases between. Germline-derived CDR1 and CDR2 are SGHRS and YFSETQ. This CDR3 comprises 12 residues. The CDR3 region is CASSFTGDLPTF. The CDR3 DNA sequence: TGCGCCAGCAGCTTTACAGGAGATCTGCCCACCTTC.

This clone was seen a handful of times. The gene calls are TRBV5-1 and TRBJ2-7, with 12 bases fitting TRBD2. The CDR3 sequence is 14 residues long. V gave up 5 bases and J gave up 4 bases; unmatched junction bases: 4. Germline V gene lookup returns CDR1 SGHRS and CDR2 YFSETQ. The chain's CDR3 is CASSSGTSGYEQYF. CDR3 in DNA: TGCGCCAGCAGTTCAGGGACTAGCGGGTACGAGCAGTACTTC.

This clone ranks as medium-sized. This chain joins TRBV21-1 and TRBJ2-7; the table assigns TRBD2, which was not confirmed against the DNA. TRBV21-1 is listed as a pseudogene. The CDR3 has 14 residues. The CDR3 sequence is CASSKRGRSYEQYV. For the CDR3, the DNA is TGTGCCAGCAGCAAGCGGGGTCGATCCTACGAGCAGTACGTC.

The chain joins TRBV12-3 or TRBV12-4 to TRBJ1-2; 7 bases line up with TRBD1. The CDR3 contains 13 residues. The ends lost 6 bases at V and 6 bases at J; junction bases unmatched: 7. The CDR3 DNA is TGTGCCAGCAGGTCGACAGGGAAGGATGGCTACACCTTC. Its protein is CASRSTGKDGYTF.

There are a few counts of this clone. The rearrangement links TRBV6-6 to TRBJ1-6; the D is unclear. The germline V and J ends were trimmed by 6 bases and 7 bases, with 4 bases remaining between them. This CDR3 has 11 residues. CDR1 and CDR2 (germline): MNHNY, SVGAGI (reference sequence). The CDR3, as DNA: TGTGCCAGCAGGACAAATTCACCCCTCCACTTT. This sequence encodes CASRTNSPLHF.

In its sample, this clone was seen a few times. V gene TRBV12-3 or TRBV12-4 combines with J gene TRBJ2-1, with D possibly being TRBD2 (5 bases). CDR3 length equals 12 residues. Deletions cut 6 bases from V and 7 bases from J, with 10 bases between. CDR3 nucleotide sequence: TGTGCCAGCAGCACTAGGTGGAATGAGCAGTTCTTC. Protein product: CASSTRWNEQFF.

The chain joins TRBV9 to TRBJ1-1; D may be TRBD1 (6 bases). The length of the CDR3 is 14 residues. Germline V gene sequence: CDR1 SGDLS, CDR2 YYNGEE. V was cut by 4 bases and J by 4 bases, with 14 bases left in between. Here the CDR3 reads CASSFTGYGTEAFF. The CDR3 bases are TGTGCCAGCAGCTTTACAGGGTACGGCACTGAAGCTTTCTTT.

The chain is built from TRBV6-6 and TRBJ1-4; possible D gene TRBD1, 5 bases. V was trimmed by 2 bases and J by 8 bases, leaving 15 bases between them. The CDR3 covers 15 residues. CDR1 is MNHNY, CDR2 SVGAGI, per germline (reference sequence). The DNA for the CDR3 is TGTGCCAGCAGTTACGGAGGGCGCAGGGACGAAAAACTGTTTTTT. This translates into CASSYGGRRDEKLFF.

The table lists this clone with a count of one. The rearrangement uses TRBV5-5 and TRBJ1-5; 8 positions match TRBD1. From germline, CDR1 is SGHKS and CDR2 YYEKEE (reference sequence). The CDR3 spans 15 residues. The trim removed 5 bases at V and 4 bases at J, leaving 8 bases unmatched. CDR3 sequence reads: CASSRDRSTNQPQHF. The CDR3 bases are TGTGCCAGCAGTCGGGACAGGTCCACTAATCAGCCCCAGCATTTT.

V and J are TRBV10-1 and TRBJ1-6; D not resolved. Germline V lookup: CDR1 WNHNN, CDR2 SYGVQD (reference sequence). The CDR3 loop spans 13 amino acids. The V and J ends lost 4 bases and 6 bases respectively, with 7 bases between them. This CDR3 reads CASSVGLNSPLHF. The CDR3 bases are TGCGCCAGCAGTGTGGGCCTTAATTCACCCCTCCACTTT.

The chain is built from TRBV12-5 and TRBJ1-2, with TRBD1 as a possible D gene (6 bases). This CDR3 contains 16 residues. CDR1 is LGHNT and CDR2 is FRNRAP in the germline V gene. Trimming left V 0 bases short and J 3 bases short, with 14 bases between. CDR3 coding DNA: TGTGCTAGTGGTTTGGTAACGGGGGGCTCTGACTATGGCTACACCTTC. As protein: CASGLVTGGSDYGYTF.

The chain has TRBV7-9 and TRBJ1-5, with 7 bases that match TRBD1. Losses at the gene ends were 5 bases for V and 7 bases for J; bases not matched to a gene: 5. The CDR3 covers 13 residues. Germline assignment: CDR1 SEHNR and CDR2 FQNEAQ (reference sequence). CDR3 amino acids: CASSRQGGQPQHF. CDR3 bases: TGTGCCAGCAGCCGACAGGGCGGCCAGCCCCAGCATTTT.

This CDR3 reads CASTRKGQGASGNTIYF. CDR3 in DNA: TGTGCCAGCACCCGTAAGGGGCAGGGGGCGAGTGGAAACACCATATATTTT. This chain uses TRBV3-1 (or the pseudogene TRBV3-2) with TRBJ1-3, with 8 bases matching TRBD1. Germline V gives CDR1 LGHDT, CDR2 YNNKEL (reference sequence). V trimming: 7 bases; J trimming: 3 bases; junction bases outside the gene matches: 14. CDR3 length equals 17 residues.

The chain employs TRBV7-9 and TRBJ2-7; 16 nucleotides align to TRBD2. Losses at the gene ends were 5 bases for V and 2 bases for J; bases not matched to a gene: 12. CDR3 length: 19 amino acids. Germline V gives CDR1 SEHNR, CDR2 FQNEAQ (reference sequence). For the CDR3, the DNA is TGTGCCAGCAGCCCTACTATTAAGGGACTAGCGGGGGGGACCTACGAGCAGTACGTC. It yields the protein CASSPTIKGLAGGTYEQYV.

As concerns this clone: A junction boundary mismatches the germline segment, possibly from a read error. This chain links TRBV7-7 with TRBJ2-7, with a tentative D call TRBD2 (6 bases). The germline V gene encodes CDR1 SSHAT and CDR2 FNYEAQ (reference sequence). CDR3 length: 16 residues. The CDR3: CASSLAAGPSSYEQYF. CDR3 coding DNA: TGTGCTAGCAGCTTAGCGGCGGGTCCCAGCTCCTACGAGCAGTACTTC.

This clone was detected only a few times. The rearrangement joins TRBV27 to TRBJ1-4; D perhaps matches TRBD1 (6 bases). The CDR3 has 15 amino acids. Trimming cost V 7 bases and J 8 bases, with 20 bases left between them. The V gene's germline CDR1 is MNHEY and CDR2 SMNVEV (reference sequence). CDR3 DNA: TGTGCCAGCACCAATCTCCGGGACAAAAGGGAAAAACTGTTTTTT. Translating gives CASTNLRDKREKLFF.

In this sample, this clone turned up once. The chain has TRBV30 and TRBJ2-3, with D possibly TRBD2 on 5 matching bases. Germline CDR1 GTSNPN, CDR2 SVGIG (reference sequence). This CDR3 region has 14 residues. The V end lost 0 bases, the J end lost 6 bases, and 13 bases lay between the germline ends. CDR3 residues: CAWSVGGQADTQYF. In DNA form, the CDR3 reads TGTGCCTGGAGTGTAGGAGGTCAGGCGGATACGCAGTATTTT.

The rearrangement joins TRBV5-6 to TRBJ1-5; D not resolved. V gave up 3 bases and J gave up 5 bases, with 9 bases separating them. Germline V lookup: CDR1 SGHDT, CDR2 YYEEEE. The CDR3 runs 13 residues. The CDR3 sequence is CASSSGWDQPQHF. CDR3 bases: TGTGCCAGCAGCTCCGGGTGGGATCAGCCCCAGCATTTT. Full variable domain (outside the CDR3, taken from reference TRBV5-6 and TRBJ1-5): DAGVTQSPTHLIKTRGQQVTLRCSPKSGHDTVSWYQQALGQGPQFIFQYYEEEERQRGNFPDRFSGHQFPNYSSELNVNALLLGDSALYLCASSSGWDQPQHFGDGTRLSIL.

The sample holds a few counts of this clone. The chain combines TRBV7-5 with TRBJ2-7; the D segment call TRBD2 is taken from the table without a DNA check. TRBV7-5 is a documented pseudogene. This CDR3 spans 15 amino acids. The CDR3 region is CVRSLDPRPCYEQYV. CDR3 in DNA: TGTGTCAGAAGCTTAGATCCTAGGCCATGCTACGAGCAGTACGTC.

This clone appeared a few times. The chain is built from TRBV7-2 and TRBJ2-3; TRBD1 might be the D (6 bases). This CDR3 spans 14 amino acids. Germline-derived CDR1 and CDR2 are SGHTA and FQGNSA. Trimming took 8 bases from V and 7 from J, leaving 19 bases between them. CDR3 residues: CASAFGVQGYTQYF. In DNA form, the CDR3 reads TGTGCCAGCGCCTTCGGGGTACAGGGTTATACGCAGTATTTT.

This clone was seen a few times. The V and J genes are TRBV27 and TRBJ1-6; TRBD1 is a possible D gene (5 bases). Germline V gives CDR1 MNHEY, CDR2 SMNVEV (reference sequence). The ends were cut back, 6 bases at V and 7 bases at J, with 13 bases in the middle. There are 14 residues in the CDR3. In DNA, the CDR3 is TGTGCCAGCAGAAGGTCCGGGGGGAATTCACCCCTCCACTTT. The encoded protein is CASRRSGGNSPLHF.

The V and J genes are TRBV7-3 and TRBJ2-5, with TRBD2 matching 11 bases. Germline V CDR1 and CDR2: SGHTA, FQGTGA. CDR3 length equals 15 residues. Trimming removed 3 bases from V and 5 bases from J; junction bases left unmatched: 5. In DNA form, the CDR3 reads TGTGCCAGCAGCTTTAGCGGGGGGGCCGGTGAGACCCAGTACTTC. Translated: CASSFSGGAGETQYF.

In nucleotides, the CDR3 is TGTGCCAGTAGTCGGGGGTTAGGAACCTATGGCTACACCTTC. Translation gives CASSRGLGTYGYTF. The rearrangement uses TRBV19 and TRBJ1-2; a weak D match, TRBD1 (5 bases). Germline V gene sequence: CDR1 LNHDA, CDR2 SQIVND (reference sequence). The CDR3 extends over 14 amino acids. Trimming stripped 5 bases from V and 4 bases from J, with 14 bases between.

This clone showed up just once. The rearrangement links TRBV10-2 to TRBJ2-1; 10 bases fit TRBD2. CDR3 length: 13 amino acids. The germline V gene encodes CDR1 WSHSY and CDR2 SAAADI. Trimming cost V 8 bases and J 8 bases; bases outside gene matches: 6. The DNA for the CDR3 is TGCGCCAGCTCGGTAGCGGGGGGATATGAGCAGTTCTTC. Protein: CASSVAGGYEQFF.